The 6 T cell receptor beta chains below all came from one sample that was sequenced in a study of blood T cell repertoires in COVID-19. Measured with immunoSEQ multiplex PCR; TCRdb has only the in-frame clones, and not every one. The data hold 85,000 to 100,000 clones, with approximately 86% observed a single time. Sample: peripheral blood. These receptors came from a man aged 50-59 years with COVID-19, enrolled during active disease.

The chain joins TRBV5-1 to TRBJ1-2; D unresolved. This CDR3 contains 12 residues. Trimming removed 4 bases from V and 7 bases from J, with 11 bases in between. The germline CDR1 and CDR2 sequences are SGHRS and YFSETQ. The CDR3: CASSPDLGGYTF. CDR3 sequence (DNA): TGCGCCAGCAGCCCCGACTTGGGTGGCTACACCTTC. Complete variable domain (other parts from reference TRBV5-1 and TRBJ1-2): KAGVTQTPRYLIKTRGQQVTLSCSPISGHRSVSWYQQTPGQGLQFLFEYFSETQRNKGNFPGRFSGRQFSNSRSEMNVSTLELGDSALYLCASSPDLGGYTFGSGTRLTVV.

This clone was observed a handful of times. The chain is built from TRBV27 and TRBJ2-7; 11 bases line up with TRBD1. This CDR3 has 15 residues. V gave up 6 bases and J gave up 2 bases; unmatched junction bases: 6. The germline V gene encodes CDR1 MNHEY and CDR2 SMNVEV (reference sequence). In DNA, the CDR3 is TGTGCCAGCAGGAAGGACAGGGGGCGAACCTACGAGCAGTACTTC. It is translated as CASRKDRGRTYEQYF.

V and J are TRBV7-6 and TRBJ2-2; D is possibly TRBD1 (5 bases). V lost 0 bases and J lost 3, with 8 bases in between. Germline values: CDR1 SGHVS, CDR2 FNYEAQ. The CDR3 is made up of 15 amino acids. CDR3 bases: TGTGCCAGCAGCTTAGCACAGGCCTACACCGGGGAGCTGTTTTTT. Amino acid sequence: CASSLAQAYTGELFF.

This chain joins TRBV15 and TRBJ1-1; D gene uncertain. Trimming took 3 bases from V and 0 from J, leaving 5 bases between them. The CDR3 extends over 13 amino acids. Germline V gene sequence: CDR1 LNHNV, CDR2 YYDKDF (reference sequence). The CDR3: CATSSKLNTEAFF. The CDR3 DNA reads TGTGCCACCAGCAGCAAATTGAACACTGAAGCTTTCTTT.

This clone was seen only once. The V call is TRBV30, the J call TRBJ1-1; D possibly corresponds to TRBD1 (6 bases). This CDR3 comprises 15 residues. Germline CDR1 is GTSNPN and CDR2 is SVGIG (reference sequence). Trimming left V 5 bases short and J 3 bases short, with 19 bases between. CDR3 protein: CAWASRGGIYTEAFF. In DNA form, the CDR3 reads TGTGCCTGGGCGTCAAGGGGGGGGATATACACTGAAGCTTTCTTT.

V usage is TRBV5-1 and J usage is TRBJ1-2; 7 positions match TRBD1. Per the germline V gene, CDR1 is SGHRS and CDR2 is YFSETQ. The CDR3 is 15 amino acids. The ends lost 3 bases at V and 2 bases at J; junction bases unmatched: 7. CDR3 nucleotide sequence: TGCGCCAGCAGCTCTCACCCACAGGGGAACTATGGCTACACCTTC. Protein: CASSSHPQGNYGYTF.